The following is a T cell receptor beta chain sequence with its context. This record belongs to a study of CD8+CD57+ T cells in acquired aplastic anemia. Across the whole study: DNA from sorted CD4+ and CD8+ cells averaged around 3.5 ug.

Germline lookup yields CDR1 SNHLY and CDR2 FYNNEI. V gave up 6 bases and J gave up 5 bases, with 22 bases separating them. The CDR3 totals 16 residues. CDR3 and TCR beta VDJ profiling relied on genomic DNA as the template. MiXCR, run by TCRdb on the reads, gives a single entry per CDR3 protein. The table has approximately 180,000 distinct CDR3 sequences, approximately 48% seen once. Patients sequenced had flow cytometry evidence of CD8+CD57+ cell expansion. J is TRBJ1-2 and V is TRBV2; tentative D call: TRBD1 (6 bases). Sequenced: sorted CD4+, CD8+, or CD8+CD57+ T cells (not recorded which) from PBMCs. The clonotype was recovered from a human donor with aplastic anemia. CDR3 sequence (DNA): TGTGCCAGCAGCGCCTCGGGACATCCCCTGAGGTATGGCTACACCTTC. This gives the protein CASSASGHPLRYGYTF. Filled out from reference TRBV2 and TRBJ1-2, the complete variable domain reads EPEVTQTPSHQVTQMGQEVILRCVPISNHLYFYWYRQILGQKVEFLVSFYNNEISEKSEIFDDQFSVERPDGSNFTLKIRSTKLEDSAMYFCASSASGHPLRYGYTFGSGTRLTVV.